This T cell receptor (beta chain) was identified during a study of T cell responses to AZD1222 COVID-19 vaccine (dated by TCRdb to 2020 to 2023). Broadly, across the study: AZD1222 recipients given second doses at about 4 weeks or at about 12 weeks were pooled, since spike-specific TCR depth and breadth were not found to differ between the two schedules. Enrollment into the trials was organized by age into subgroups of 18-55, 56-69 and 70-plus years, and those subgroups contained 148, 28 and 57 TCR-sequenced participants, respectively. TCR sequencing was performed for roughly 240 trial participants, of whom about 200 were given two doses of AZD1222 and around 25 were given two doses of MenACWY control vaccine.

Overall study results and their limits: Conclusions about previously exposed vaccinees were limited because only a handful of AZD1222 recipients were SARS-CoV-2 seropositive at baseline. Because no day 14 peak-response samples were available, the repertoires could be characterized only after the peak T cell response. Most participants were white British and females outnumbered males, and the authors suggested that clonal diversity may have been underestimated. The whole spike protein was spanned by vaccine-associated CD4 TCRs, and dominant responses were seen in regions 160-218 and 743-854. Nearly half of unique spike-specific TCRs reportedly recognized epitopes outside regions mutated in the B.1.351 and B.1.1.7 variants. In the small 56-69-year group, the increase in depth fell short of significance, most likely because of low power. Spike-specific TCR breadth and depth rose significantly after two AZD1222 doses compared with day 0 and with MenACWY recipients.

As to this clone: No cognate antigen has been identified for it. There are no base qualities to consult, and no much larger clone falls within one base.

The CDR3 regions of human TCRbeta chains were analyzed by immunosequencing. On the study's bioinformatics: TCRs in the repertoires were matched against a reference library of SARS-CoV-2-specific TCRs that had been generated with the MIRA antigen-specificity platform. Breadth meant the fraction of unique TCRs that were SARS-CoV-2-associated, whereas depth meant the fraction of total T cells that were SARS-CoV-2-associated. Each spike-specific TCR was assigned to its reactive spike region and to a CD4 or CD8 class using the MIRA data. Log10-transformed breadth and depth values were compared by one-way ANOVA with Sidak's multiple comparisons tests. TCRdb obtained this table from immuneACCESS and retained in-frame rearrangements with V and J assigned. These tables miss some clones; where compared with another copy, unresolved V genes account for less than half of the shortfall, and the remainder is unexplained. D and trimming were read from the DNA, whereas the V and J calls and clone size are those reported in that table. The sample data list about 140,000 clones, and about 93% of these were observed just once. The top ten hold approximately 5% of the sample.

The junction carries 12 bases between V and J, which are trimmed by 4 bases and 2 bases respectively. According to the germline V gene (reference sequence), CDR1 reads MNHEY and CDR2 reads SMNVEV. From the cysteine up to the phenylalanine, the CDR3 has a length of 14 residues. Only the CDR3 part of the read is kept: 42 bases, read in frame from the first base. What the time point label conveys for this sample: baseline before first vaccination. Vaccinee samples were obtained from the UK trials COV001 and COV002, which included a single-blind randomized controlled phase 2/3 trial of AZD1222 (ChAdOx1 nCoV-19) in healthy adults. For TCRbeta chain sequencing, PBMC samples were collected from trial participants at day 0 and at day 28 after the second dose.

The chain is made from TRBV27 and TRBJ2-7; the best D guess is TRBD2, with 6 bases matching. The clonotype comes from an adult in good health. The starting material was peripheral blood, obtained on day 0 of AZD1222 vaccination. The CDR3 corresponds to CASSWSWGAYEQYF. The nucleotide sequence reads as follows: TGTGCCAGCAGTTGGTCCTGGGGGGCCTACGAGCAGTACTTC.